A single sample gave rise to the 17 T cell receptor beta chains below, sequenced in a study of cytomegalovirus exposure and HLA in healthy donors. The protocol was immunoSEQ multiplex PCR, while the TCRdb copy is restricted to in-frame clones and leaves out a portion. The table includes 21,000 or so clones, around 97% detected once. The sample comprised PBMCs. Receptors originate from a man aged 25 to 40 in good health and CMV-seropositive.

The chain joins TRBV5-1 to TRBJ1-2; the D gene is possibly TRBD1 (5 bases). The germline V gene has CDR1 SGHRS and CDR2 YFSETQ. Trimming pared 0 bases from V and 0 bases from J, leaving 15 bases between. CDR3 size: 17 residues. CDR3 DNA sequence: TGCGCCAGCAGCTTGGGGTCAGGGTTGGAAGCTAACTATGGCTACACCTTC. Translation: CASSLGSGLEANYGYTF.

The rearrangement joins TRBV27 to TRBJ2-5; 9 nucleotides agree with TRBD1. The CDR3 contains 16 residues. J gave up 5 bases and V 0 bases, and 7 bases lay outside the gene matches. Germline V gives CDR1 MNHEY, CDR2 SMNVEV (reference sequence). Here the CDR3 DNA reads TGTGCCAGCAGTTTATCTGGGACAGGGAGGGGGGAGACCCAGTACTTC. Protein: CASSLSGTGRGETQYF.

The genes are TRBV4-2 and TRBJ2-2; the match to TRBD1 covers 8 bases. Trimming cost V 3 bases and J 1 base; bases outside gene matches: 10. In germline, CDR1 is LGHNA, CDR2 YNFKEQ. This CDR3 is built from 18 residues. CDR3 sequence (DNA): TGTGCCAGCAGCCAGGATATACCCGGGACAGGGAACACCGGGGAGCTGTTTTTT. Amino acid sequence: CASSQDIPGTGNTGELFF.

The chain carries TRBV21-1 and TRBJ2-7; the D call TRBD2 from the table was never checked on the DNA. TRBV21-1 represents a pseudogene. This CDR3 comprises 15 residues. The CDR3 is CASSTTSGDSYEQYF. DNA of the CDR3: TGTGCCAGCAGCACAACATCCGGGGACTCCTACGAGCAGTACTTC.

This clone appeared once. The chain links TRBV7-2 to TRBJ2-3, with D perhaps TRBD2 (5 bases). CDR1 and CDR2 from the germline V gene are SGHTA and FQGNSA. The CDR3 length is 13 residues. Trimming took 1 base from V and 8 from J, leaving 10 bases between them. The CDR3 DNA is TGTGCCAGCAGCTTAGAGTCCGGAGGTACGCAGTATTTT. Its protein is CASSLESGGTQYF.

The chain has TRBV30 and TRBJ2-2; D may be TRBD2 (5 bases). The CDR3 is made up of 16 amino acids. Trimming left V 0 bases short and J 1 base short, with 12 bases between. CDR1 is GTSNPN, CDR2 SVGIG, per germline (reference sequence). The chain's CDR3 is CAWSVIGGRNTGELFF. CDR3 sequence (DNA): TGTGCCTGGAGTGTAATAGGTGGGAGGAACACCGGGGAGCTGTTTTTT. Drawing the rest from reference TRBV30 and TRBJ2-2, the complete variable domain is SQTIHQWPATLVQPVGSPLSLECTVEGTSNPNLYWYRQAAGRGLQLLFYSVGIGQISSEVPQNLSASRPQDRQFILSSKKLLLSDSGFYLCAWSVIGGRNTGELFFGEGSRLTVL.

The V gene is TRBV2, the J gene TRBJ2-2, with TRBD2 matching 11 bases. V was pared by 6 bases and J by 4 bases, with 7 bases of the junction left unmatched. Germline V gene data show CDR1 as SNHLY and CDR2 as FYNNEI. The CDR3 is 16 residues long. The CDR3 DNA follows: TGTGCCAGCAGGCTGGGGCTAGCGGGAGGCACCGGGGAGCTGTTTTTT. This translates into CASRLGLAGGTGELFF.

This chain joins TRBV15 and TRBJ2-7, with TRBD2 as a possible D gene (6 bases). Germline V gene lookup returns CDR1 LNHNV and CDR2 YYDKDF (reference sequence). Deletions cut 3 bases from V and 6 bases from J, with 18 bases between. This CDR3 spans 15 amino acids. The CDR3, as DNA: TGTGCCACCAGCAGGAGGCGGGGAGTTTTACGCGAGCAGTACTTC. Amino acid sequence: CATSRRRGVLREQYF.

CDR3 sequence: CASEDIGGSRETQYF. Written as DNA, the CDR3 is TGTGCCAGCGAAGATATAGGGGGATCTCGGGAGACCCAGTACTTC. The chain has TRBV6-6 and TRBJ2-5; the D gene is possibly TRBD1 (6 bases). The CDR3 is 15 residues long. Trimming stripped 8 bases from V and 5 bases from J, with 21 bases between. The V gene's germline CDR1 is MNHNY and CDR2 SVGAGI (reference sequence).

The rearrangement links TRBV9 to TRBJ1-2, with D unresolved. CDR3 size: 13 residues. CDR1 and CDR2 from the germline V gene are SGDLS and YYNGEE. Trimming removed 1 base at V and 2 bases at J, with 6 bases between. The CDR3 DNA sequence: TGTGCCAGCAGCGTAACAGAGAACTATGGCTACACCTTC. It specifies CASSVTENYGYTF.

This rearrangement joins TRBV29-1 to TRBJ2-4; no definite D call. The CDR3 runs 10 residues. The germline V gene encodes CDR1 SQVTM and CDR2 ANQGSEA. V shed 6 bases and J shed 7 bases, with 7 bases lying between them. DNA for the CDR3: TGCAGCGTCCTCGGGAACATTCAGTACTTC. It yields the protein CSVLGNIQYF. The variable domain in full, completed from reference TRBV29-1 and TRBJ2-4, reads SAVISQKPSRDICQRGTSLTIQCQVDSQVTMMFWYRQQPGQSLTLIATANQGSEATYESGFVIDKFPISRPNLTFSTLTVSNMSPEDSSIYLCSVLGNIQYFGAGTRLSVL.

The CDR3 protein is CASSYTEGTVNIQYF. DNA of the CDR3: TGTGCCAGCAGTTACACGGAGGGGACAGTTAACATTCAGTACTTC. The gene calls are TRBV6-5 and TRBJ2-4; the D gene is possibly TRBD1 (7 bases). Trimming stripped 2 bases from V and 7 bases from J, with 15 bases between. The CDR3 consists of 15 residues. CDR1 is MNHEY, CDR2 SVGAGI, per germline.

V gene TRBV7-2 combines with J gene TRBJ2-3; D gene uncertain. CDR3 length: 13 amino acids. The germline V gene has CDR1 SGHTA and CDR2 FQGNSA. Trimming took off 1 base at V and 7 bases at J, with 9 bases between the two ends. The CDR3: CASSLEARHTQYF. Here the CDR3 DNA reads TGTGCCAGCAGCTTAGAGGCTAGACATACGCAGTATTTT.

The chain recombines TRBV25-1 with TRBJ2-1; perhaps TRBD2 as D (6 bases). The CDR3 runs 16 residues. Germline lookup yields CDR1 MGHDK and CDR2 SYGVNS. V was clipped by 0 bases and J by 6 bases, with 15 bases between them. CDR3 residues: CASSEYGSIPVNEQFF. CDR3 nucleotide sequence: TGTGCCAGCAGTGAATACGGGAGCATCCCCGTCAATGAGCAGTTCTTC.

This clone was recorded only once. This chain joins TRBV4-3 and TRBJ2-7; D unresolved. V lost 0 bases, J lost 6 bases, and 9 bases lay in between. Germline V CDR1 and CDR2: LGHNA, YSLEER. The CDR3 runs to 13 residues. CDR3 sequence: CASSQDRVREQYF. Written as DNA, the CDR3 is TGCGCCAGCAGCCAAGACCGGGTTCGCGAGCAGTACTTC.

The chain recombines TRBV7-9 with TRBJ2-7; TRBD2 agrees at 8 bases. The ends lost 5 bases at V and 2 bases at J; junction bases unmatched: 8. The CDR3 covers 15 residues. The germline gives CDR1 SEHNR, CDR2 FQNEAQ (reference sequence). The CDR3 reads CASSPDGGGTYEQYF. The DNA for the CDR3 is TGTGCCAGCAGCCCAGACGGGGGGGGGACCTACGAGCAGTACTTC.

V is TRBV25-1 and J is TRBJ1-1; D unclear. The CDR3 is 17 residues long. Germline CDR1 MGHDK, CDR2 SYGVNS. V was shortened by 1 base and J by 2 bases, with 17 bases between the two germline ends. The CDR3 DNA is TGTGCCAGCAGTGAATCACTTCTCGGCGGATACAACACTGAAGCTTTCTTT. Residues: CASSESLLGGYNTEAFF.